Shown below are 8 T cell receptor beta chains from a single sample sequenced in a study of cytomegalovirus exposure and HLA in healthy donors. With 60 Vbeta and 13 Jbeta primers, the PCR was carried out. The protocol was immunoSEQ multiplex PCR, while the TCRdb copy is restricted to in-frame clones and leaves out a portion. The sample holds 170,000 or so clones, around 79% seen once. The sample consisted of PBMCs. These receptors were collected from a woman aged 45-59 years in good health and CMV-seronegative.

The chain carries TRBV4-2 and TRBJ1-4, with D unclear. This CDR3 contains 14 residues. The germline V gene has CDR1 LGHNA and CDR2 YNFKEQ. Trimming removed 3 bases at V and 3 bases at J, with 8 bases between. The CDR3 loop reads CASSHPGANEKLFF. CDR3 nucleotides: TGTGCCAGCAGCCATCCCGGGGCTAATGAAAAACTGTTTTTT.

This rearrangement joins TRBV27 to TRBJ2-7; the D is unclear. Trimming stripped 6 bases from V and 3 bases from J, with 15 bases between. Germline lookup yields CDR1 MNHEY and CDR2 SMNVEV (reference sequence). The CDR3 extends over 14 amino acids. In DNA, the CDR3 is TGTGCCAGCAGCCCGTCAAAACTCTACTACGAGCAGTACTTC. Residues: CASSPSKLYYEQYF.

This sequence joins TRBV2 and TRBJ2-7, with TRBD2 matching over 11 bases. Germline V gene sequence: CDR1 SNHLY, CDR2 FYNNEI. V was pared by 2 bases and J by 3 bases, with 3 bases of the junction left unmatched. CDR3 length: 15 residues. Written as DNA, the CDR3 is TGTGCCAGCAGTGAAATACTAGCGGGAGACTACGAGCAGTACTTC. Translated: CASSEILAGDYEQYF.

The sample holds one count of this clone. V is TRBV28 and J is TRBJ2-1; TRBD2 agrees at 8 bases. This CDR3 comprises 15 residues. With V trimmed by 4 bases and J by 3 bases, 5 bases remained unmatched. Germline CDR1 MDHEN, CDR2 SYDVKM. The CDR3 DNA reads TGTGCCAGCAGTTGGGCCGGGGGGGGCTACAATGAGCAGTTCTTC. Its protein product is CASSWAGGGYNEQFF.

The rearrangement uses TRBV18 and TRBJ2-7; D not certain. The CDR3 consists of 14 residues. V lost 2 bases to trimming and J lost 7 bases, with 15 bases between them. Germline lookup yields CDR1 KGHSH and CDR2 LQKENI. The CDR3 region has the DNA TGTGCCAGCTCACCAAGCCATCCGTCGCGGGAGCAGTACTTC. Translated: CASSPSHPSREQYF.

CDR3: CASSEGHRTDTQYF. In DNA form, the CDR3 reads TGCGCCAGCAGTGAGGGACACCGCACAGATACGCAGTATTTT. The V and J genes are TRBV10-1 and TRBJ2-3; TRBD1 might be the D (5 bases). CDR1 WNHNN and CDR2 SYGVQD come from the germline V gene (reference sequence). The CDR3 contains 14 residues. V gave up 2 bases and J gave up 1 base, with 7 bases separating them.

This clone was counted a few times. The chain couples TRBV5-4 to TRBJ2-3; TRBD2 aligns across 12 bases. CDR3 length: 15 amino acids. J gave up 5 bases and V 7 bases, and 8 bases lay outside the gene matches. Germline loops: CDR1 SGHNT, CDR2 YYREEE (reference sequence). The CDR3 sequence is CASHSSGGAGDTQYF. The CDR3 nucleotides are TGTGCCAGCCATTCTAGCGGGGGGGCAGGAGATACGCAGTATTTT.

The chain couples TRBV7-2 to TRBJ2-2, with TRBD1 as a possible D gene (6 bases). Germline CDR1 reads SGHTA; CDR2 reads FQGNSA. V was trimmed by 3 bases and J by 5 bases, leaving 10 bases between them. This CDR3 has 14 residues. CDR3 coding DNA: TGTGCCAGCAGCTTCGGACAGAAGACCGGGGAGCTGTTTTTT. Encoded protein: CASSFGQKTGELFF.